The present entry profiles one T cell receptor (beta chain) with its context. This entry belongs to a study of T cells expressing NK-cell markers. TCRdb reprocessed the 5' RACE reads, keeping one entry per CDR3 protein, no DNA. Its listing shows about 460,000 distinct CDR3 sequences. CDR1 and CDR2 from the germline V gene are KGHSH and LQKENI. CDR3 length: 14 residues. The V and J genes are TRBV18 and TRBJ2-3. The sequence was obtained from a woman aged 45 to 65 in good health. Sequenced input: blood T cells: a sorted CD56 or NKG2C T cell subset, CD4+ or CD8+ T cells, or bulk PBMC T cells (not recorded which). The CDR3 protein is CASSPEDFTNTQYF.